This TCR beta chain originates from a study of control samples from healthy donors and cancer patients. The CDR3 spans 17 residues. With 6 bases clipped from V and 1 base from J, the junction kept 11 bases outside the gene matches. CDR1 is KGHSH, CDR2 LQKENI, per germline. Measured with immunoSEQ multiplex PCR; TCRdb has only the in-frame clones, and not every one. This sample yields approximately 120,000 clones, of which about nine tenths are seen a single time; around 9.4% belongs to the top ten. This receptor was taken from a man between 35 and 55 years old in good health. The sample comprised blood. The chain employs TRBV18 and TRBJ2-5; TRBD2 matches at 10 bases. CDR3 in amino acids: CASSGRRVAGGQETQYF. As DNA, the CDR3 is TGTGCCAGCTCCGGACGGAGAGTAGCGGGGGGCCAAGAGACCCAGTACTTC.